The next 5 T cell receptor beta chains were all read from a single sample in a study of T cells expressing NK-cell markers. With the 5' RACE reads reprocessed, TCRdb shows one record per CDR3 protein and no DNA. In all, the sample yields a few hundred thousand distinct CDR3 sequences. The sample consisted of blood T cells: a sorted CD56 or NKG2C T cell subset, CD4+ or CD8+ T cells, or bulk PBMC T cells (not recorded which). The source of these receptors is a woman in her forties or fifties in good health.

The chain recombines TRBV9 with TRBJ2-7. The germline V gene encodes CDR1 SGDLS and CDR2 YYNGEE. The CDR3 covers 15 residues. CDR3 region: CASSVEARSSYEQYF.

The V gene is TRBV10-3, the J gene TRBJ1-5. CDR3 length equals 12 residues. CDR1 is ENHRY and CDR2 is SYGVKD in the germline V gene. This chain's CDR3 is CAISENNQPQHF.

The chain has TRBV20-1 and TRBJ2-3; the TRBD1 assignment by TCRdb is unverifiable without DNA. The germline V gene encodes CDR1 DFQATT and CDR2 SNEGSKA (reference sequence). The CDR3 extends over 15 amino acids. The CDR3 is CSARGTPPGGDTQYF.

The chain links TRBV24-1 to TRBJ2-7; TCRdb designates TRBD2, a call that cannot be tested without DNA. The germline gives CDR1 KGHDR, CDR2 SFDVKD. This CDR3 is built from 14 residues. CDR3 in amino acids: CATSETSGSYEQYF.

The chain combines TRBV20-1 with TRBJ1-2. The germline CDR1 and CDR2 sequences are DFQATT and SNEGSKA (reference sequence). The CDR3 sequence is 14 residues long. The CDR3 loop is CSAPWEAVNYGYTF.